The sequence of this T cell receptor beta chain was determined in a study of blood T cell repertoires in COVID-19 (dated by TCRdb to the early 2020s). Background for the entire study: Samples covering the acute and convalescent phases of COVID-19 were provided by collaborators in the United States, Italy and Spain. The prospective study material was composed of cDNA or gDNA derived from T cells, B-cell-depleted T cells, or PBMCs. Deeply sampled blood TCRbeta repertoires from subjects exposed to, actively infected with, or recovered from COVID-19 were included in the dataset. The repertoires were released in a freely available public database meant as a resource for research on the immune response to SARS-CoV-2. Samples came from the ongoing ImmuneRACE study (first 160 participants) plus 1,254 subjects from 6 global collaborators. Sample metadata almost always included a de-identified subject ID, COVID-19 status, age in years and sex. HLA class I and class II types, where available, came from metadata supplied by the sample provider rather than from assay-based typing. Study-wide findings and limitations: The amount of clinical and demographic metadata varied by source and participant and was provided uncurated.

The germline V gene encodes CDR1 KGHSH and CDR2 LQKENI. Including cysteine and phenylalanine, the CDR3 has 13 amino acids. Of the read, only the CDR3 DNA is kept; its 39 bases are in frame from base 1. V loses 1 base of germline sequence and J loses 4 bases, and the interval between the two ends is 7 bases. Notes on this clone: What antigen it recognizes has not been identified. No base quality values were provided; no much bigger clone lies one nucleotide off.

Collaborating institutions collected whole blood in K2EDTA tubes following their own protocols. For TCRbeta analysis, collaborator samples were shipped as frozen whole blood, as isolated PBMCs, or as DNA extracted from either sample type. TCRbeta CDR3 regions were amplified from genomic DNA by means of the immunoSEQ Assay, a bias-controlled multiplex PCR. The authors processed their data as follows. Within the assay, amplification of reference gene primers was used to estimate how many nucleated cells each sample contained. To quantify the absolute abundance of each unique TCRbeta CDR3 rearrangement, sequence reads were collapsed and filtered. For each sample, productive Simpson clonality was calculated as the square root of Simpson's diversity index over productive rearrangements. This is the immuneACCESS table as TCRdb keeps it, with only in-frame sequences that have V and J called. A part of the clones is gone; compared with another copy, unresolved V genes explain less than half, and the rest is unexplained. The DNA gave D and trimming, while V, J and clone size come from that table. Present in this sample are fewer than 80,000 clones, almost 90% of which were seen just once. The ten largest clones capture around 5.3% of the sample.

The chain is encoded by TRBV18 joined to TRBJ1-1, with the D gene call left open. This receptor was taken from a man aged 45 to 65 with acute or convalescent COVID-19. The sample consisted of peripheral blood. The CDR3 protein sequence reads: CASSPRGGTEAFF. At the DNA level, the sequence is TGTGCCAGCTCACCACGGGGAGGCACTGAAGCTTTCTTT.